These 22 T cell receptor beta chains originate from one sample sequenced in a study of T cells after yellow fever vaccination. TCRdb analysed the 5' RACE reads with MiXCR anew, one entry per CDR3 protein. The data contain about 300,000 distinct CDR3 sequences, about 6.6% of them singletons. Sequencing used PBMCs, obtained about 41 days after the first yellow fever vaccination. The receptors here all came from a man between 18 and 35 years old who received the YFV17D yellow fever vaccine.

The chain is built from TRBV29-1 and TRBJ2-4; 10 bases are a match to TRBD1. CDR1 is SQVTM, CDR2 ANQGSEA, per germline. The CDR3 length is 12 residues. With V trimmed by 7 bases and J by 5 bases, 2 bases remained unmatched. CDR3 in amino acids: CSAGQGENIQYF. Here the CDR3 DNA reads TGCAGCGCTGGACAGGGGGAAAACATTCAGTACTTC.

This clonotype was counted at least ten times. The V gene is TRBV5-1, the J gene TRBJ2-2, with 12 bases that match TRBD2. The V gene end was trimmed by 4 bases and the J gene end by 5 bases; junction bases not matched to a gene: 9. The CDR3 consists of 17 residues. Germline CDR1 and CDR2: SGHRS and YFSETQ. The CDR3 nucleotides read TGCGCCAGCAGCGACCTAGCGGGGGGGCCGGAAACCGGGGAGCTGTTTTTT. Its protein is CASSDLAGGPETGELFF.

This clonotype was picked up a small number of times. V and J are TRBV9 and TRBJ2-2; 11 positions match TRBD2. This CDR3 is 17 amino acids long. Per the germline V gene, CDR1 is SGDLS and CDR2 is YYNGEE. The trim removed 3 bases at V and 7 bases at J, leaving 11 bases unmatched. In DNA, the CDR3 is TGTGCCAGCAGCGACCAAGGTAGCGGGGGGGCCGTCGGGGAGCTGTTTTTT. Translating gives CASSDQGSGGAVGELFF.

This chain links TRBV7-7 with TRBJ2-1; 8 bases match TRBD2. This CDR3 spans 16 amino acids. Trimming at V came to 7 bases and at J to 4 bases, leaving 12 bases not matched to a gene. The germline CDR1 and CDR2 sequences are SSHAT and FNYEAQ (reference sequence). CDR3 protein: CASKPVGSGGYNEQFF. CDR3 DNA sequence: TGTGCCAGCAAGCCGGTTGGGTCGGGGGGGTACAATGAGCAGTTCTTC.

The gene calls are TRBV27 and TRBJ2-3; 15 bases align to TRBD2. Germline CDR1 reads MNHEY; CDR2 reads SMNVEV (reference sequence). The CDR3 contains 17 residues. V was clipped by 5 bases and J by 2 bases; unmatched bases: 5. CDR3 in amino acids: CASSLGLAGGLTDTQYF. Written as DNA, the CDR3 is TGTGCCAGCAGTCTCGGACTAGCGGGGGGGCTCACAGATACGCAGTATTTT.

This clonotype was counted only a few times. The rearrangement links TRBV27 to TRBJ2-3; D tentatively fits TRBD1 or TRBD2 (5 bases each). The CDR3 covers 15 residues. Germline CDR1 reads MNHEY; CDR2 reads SMNVEV (reference sequence). Trimming removed 6 bases at V and 2 bases at J, with 15 bases between. The CDR3 nucleotides read TGTGCCAGCAGCTCCGAGGGGCTTTACACAGATACGCAGTATTTT. Amino acids: CASSSEGLYTDTQYF.

This clonotype was picked up a small number of times. The chain uses TRBV9 and TRBJ1-2; TRBD1 might be the D (5 bases). The CDR3 length is 15 residues. With 0 bases removed from V and 7 bases from J, the gap between germline ends came to 16 bases. Germline loops: CDR1 SGDLS, CDR2 YYNGEE. This CDR3 is CASSVATPGRGGYTF. The CDR3 region has the DNA TGTGCCAGCAGCGTAGCTACGCCGGGGCGCGGTGGCTACACCTTC.

V and J are TRBV5-1 and TRBJ2-7; D is uncertain. Trimming stripped 5 bases from V and 12 bases from J, with 27 bases between. There are 15 residues in the CDR3. In germline, CDR1 is SGHRS, CDR2 YFSETQ. The CDR3, as DNA: TGCGCCAGCAGTTCCGGACCCACCGGGCCTTCAACTTGGTACGTC. This gives the protein CASSSGPTGPSTWYV.

In this sample, this clonotype turned up a few times. The chain uses TRBV5-1 and TRBJ1-1; TRBD1 aligns across 10 bases. The V and J ends lost 5 bases and 0 bases, in that order; junction bases with no gene match: 7. In germline, CDR1 is SGHRS, CDR2 YFSETQ. This CDR3 spans 16 amino acids. CDR3 amino acids: CASRLAGQGMNTEAFF. CDR3 bases: TGCGCCAGCAGACTGGCGGGACAGGGGATGAACACTGAAGCTTTCTTT.

The sample holds a few counts of this clonotype. The genes are TRBV4-2 and TRBJ1-1, with a weak D call TRBD1 (6 bases). The CDR3 loop spans 15 amino acids. Trimming took off 0 bases at V and 5 bases at J, with 13 bases between the two ends. The germline CDR1 and CDR2 sequences are LGHNA and YNFKEQ. The CDR3 DNA follows: TGTGCCAGCAGCCAAGAACAGGGTGTACGGACTGAAGCTTTCTTT. Translating it yields CASSQEQGVRTEAFF.

This clonotype was detected a few times. The chain links TRBV12-5 to TRBJ2-7; D assignment may be TRBD1 or TRBD2 (5 bases each). CDR3 length: 14 amino acids. Germline V gene lookup returns CDR1 LGHNT and CDR2 FRNRAP. V shed 4 bases and J shed 5 bases, with 15 bases lying between them. CDR3 protein: CASGSLEGFHEQYF. The DNA for the CDR3 is TGTGCTAGTGGTTCCCTAGAGGGGTTCCACGAGCAGTACTTC.

The table lists this clonotype with a few counts. V usage is TRBV5-1 and J usage is TRBJ1-2; maybe TRBD1 (5 bases). Germline V CDR1 and CDR2: SGHRS, YFSETQ. The CDR3 has 16 residues. Trimming shortened V by 1 base and J by 2 bases, and 15 bases separated the two germline ends. CDR3 in amino acids: CASSLQVGTPNYGYTF. The CDR3, as DNA: TGCGCCAGCAGCTTGCAAGTCGGGACGCCCAACTATGGCTACACCTTC. Using reference TRBV5-1 and TRBJ1-2 for the parts outside the CDR3, the full variable domain is KAGVTQTPRYLIKTRGQQVTLSCSPISGHRSVSWYQQTPGQGLQFLFEYFSETQRNKGNFPGRFSGRQFSNSRSEMNVSTLELGDSALYLCASSLQVGTPNYGYTFGSGTRLTVV.

The chain has TRBV7-3 and TRBJ1-2; 7 nucleotides align to TRBD1. This CDR3 is built from 12 residues. Germline trimming cut 5 bases from V and 7 bases from J; bases unmatched to any gene: 4. Germline V CDR1 and CDR2: SGHTA, FQGTGA. This CDR3 is CASSDRDGGYTF. Here the CDR3 DNA reads TGTGCCAGCAGCGACAGGGATGGTGGCTACACCTTC.

This clonotype was seen once. The gene calls are TRBV4-3 and TRBJ1-1; tentative D call: TRBD1 (5 bases). Germline lookup yields CDR1 LGHNA and CDR2 YSLEER. V was clipped by 1 base and J by 7 bases, with 13 bases between them. This CDR3 region has 14 residues. In DNA form, the CDR3 reads TGCGCCAGCAGCCAAGGGACATGGAGTGATGAAGCTTTCTTT. Translating it yields CASSQGTWSDEAFF.

This clonotype was detected only a few times. The chain couples TRBV4-3 to TRBJ2-2; 13 positions match TRBD2. CDR1 is LGHNA and CDR2 is YSLEER in the germline V gene. CDR3 length: 18 amino acids. V was pared by 1 base and J by 3 bases, with 5 bases of the junction left unmatched. CDR3 in amino acids: CASSQALLAGGHTGELFF. The CDR3 DNA sequence: TGCGCCAGCAGCCAAGCTCTACTAGCGGGGGGGCACACCGGGGAGCTGTTTTTT.

CDR3 protein: CASSHPSRGHNEQFF. The DNA of the CDR3 is TGTGCCAGCAGCCATCCATCGCGGGGGCACAATGAGCAGTTCTTC. This chain uses TRBV3-1 with TRBJ2-1; TRBD2 might be the D (7 bases). The CDR3 runs to 15 residues. Germline lookup yields CDR1 LGHDT and CDR2 YNNKEL (reference sequence). V gave up 3 bases and J gave up 5 bases, with 14 bases separating them.

This clonotype showed up just a few times. This chain joins TRBV11-2 and TRBJ2-3; TRBD1 aligns across 7 bases. Germline V lookup: CDR1 SGHAT, CDR2 FQNNGV. This CDR3 contains 18 residues. V lost 2 bases to trimming and J lost 1 base; unmatched junction nucleotides: 12. The CDR3 DNA reads TGTGCCAGCAGCTTACGTTCCAAGACAGGGCTGGGCACAGATACGCAGTATTTT. It yields the protein CASSLRSKTGLGTDTQYF.

Ten or more counts support this clonotype. The chain joins TRBV6-1 to TRBJ2-3; TRBD1 is a possible D gene (5 bases). The V gene lost 1 base and the J gene lost 5 bases, with 10 bases spanning the gap. The germline CDR1 and CDR2 sequences are MNHNS and SASEGT. This CDR3 contains 14 residues. The DNA of the CDR3 is TGTGCCAGCAGTGAAGACGGAAGGGGAGATACGCAGTATTTT. Protein product: CASSEDGRGDTQYF.

The gene calls are TRBV28 and TRBJ2-2; 9 bases align to TRBD1. The CDR3 sequence is 16 residues long. Germline CDR1 is MDHEN and CDR2 is SYDVKM. Trimming cost V 4 bases and J 1 base; bases outside gene matches: 4. CDR3 amino acids: CASSSGTGRNTGELFF. CDR3 sequence (DNA): TGTGCCAGCAGTTCGGGGACAGGGCGGAACACCGGGGAGCTGTTTTTT.

In this sample, this clonotype turned up a few times. The chain couples TRBV4-2 to TRBJ1-2; D not certain. Trimming shortened V by 4 bases and J by 12 bases, and 24 bases separated the two germline ends. CDR3 length equals 15 residues. Germline-derived CDR1 and CDR2 are LGHNA and YNFKEQ. CDR3 sequence: CASSRAGRDSLGNTF. CDR3 bases: TGTGCCAGCAGCCGCGCTGGGAGAGATAGTTTAGGGAACACCTTC.

This clonotype was found a few times. V is TRBV27 and J is TRBJ1-2; TRBD1 is a possible D gene (6 bases). Per the germline V gene, CDR1 is MNHEY and CDR2 is SMNVEV (reference sequence). The CDR3 loop spans 11 amino acids. V lost 7 bases, J lost 6 bases, and 9 bases lay in between. This CDR3 is CASKGGDGYTF. The CDR3 coding sequence is TGTGCCAGCAAGGGGGGGGATGGCTACACCTTC.

This clonotype was counted many times. The rearrangement uses TRBV9 and TRBJ1-2; D ambiguous. V was pared by 4 bases and J by 4 bases, with 11 bases between. Germline V gives CDR1 SGDLS, CDR2 YYNGEE. The CDR3 has 13 amino acids. The CDR3 nucleotides read TGTGCCAGCAGCCCAGAGGTCGGCTATGGCTACACCTTC. This encodes CASSPEVGYGYTF.